This T cell receptor (beta chain) came from a study of preoperative IRX-2 immunotherapy in early breast cancer. This table comes from immunoSEQ multiplex PCR, and its TCRdb copy is limited to in-frame clones, with some not included. The table lists approximately 31,000 clones, just under 90% of them singletons, with approximately 1.5% in the top ten. The V and J ends lost 5 bases and 0 bases respectively, with 7 bases between them. The CDR3 is 13 residues long. As for treatment: preoperative locoregional IRX-2 cytokine immunotherapy. Preoperative locoregional IRX-2 cytokine immunotherapy was tested in the phase Ib source study.

The V call is TRBV7-1, the J call TRBJ1-2; D remains unclear. TRBV7-1 is an ORF, with its function uncertain. Sequencing used tumor tissue, obtained after IRX-2 immunotherapy. The sequence came from a human donor with breast cancer. The CDR3 DNA reads as TGTGCCAGCAGCAGAATCGCTAACTATGGCTACACCTTC. Its protein is CASSRIANYGYTF.